The clone carrying this T cell receptor beta chain showed up many times. The data stem from a study of blood T cells in healthy people across ages. Combining a sample-barcoded 5' primer with a J-beta primer mix, a second PCR ran for roughly 7 to 11 cycles. TCRdb re-called the 5' RACE reads with MiXCR, one entry per CDR3 protein. The data contain around 1.7 million distinct CDR3 sequences, 28% of them seen just once; the ten biggest clones take up roughly 8%. The CDR3 sequence is 13 residues long. Trimming pared 3 bases from V and 9 bases from J, leaving 12 bases between. Germline assignment: CDR1 KGHSH and CDR2 LQKENI.

The specimen sequenced was blood. This sequence joins TRBV18 and TRBJ2-4; no definite D call. The TCR comes from a woman aged 25 to 39 in good health. DNA of the CDR3: TGTGCCAGCTCACCGGGCAGATATGGCATTCAGTACTTC. This codes for CASSPGRYGIQYF.